This T cell receptor (beta chain) was retrieved from a study of Graves' ophthalmopathy and Graves' hyperthyroidism. Notes on the study in general: Ophthalmopathy versus stable hyperthyroidism: 13-signature model gave roughly 88% sensitivity, 70% to 83% specificity.

Trimming cost V 7 bases and J 0 bases, with 18 bases left between them. Germline CDR1 reads MRHNA; CDR2 reads SNTAGT. This CDR3 spans 17 amino acids. In this cohort, patients with other autoimmune diseases, uncontrolled infections, pregnancy or lactation were excluded. Diagnosis was based on clinical symptoms, serum thyroxine, TRAb, thyroid ultrasound and orbital computed tomography. This clonotype showed up many times. The antigen is not known. TCR beta CDR3 regions were amplified from RNA transcripts. HTBI primers were used in a first-round RT-PCR, which preceded a second-round multiplex PCR. TCRdb reprocessed the multiplex PCR reads with MiXCR, giving one entry per CDR3 protein. The data hold some 390,000 distinct CDR3 sequences, with around 18% observed a single time.

The receptor was isolated from a woman under 30 with Graves' ophthalmopathy. The chain is built from TRBV6-4 and TRBJ2-2, with D maybe TRBD2 (5 bases). The material sequenced was peripheral blood. The CDR3 loop reads CASIIKGGETNTGELFF. The CDR3 nucleotides read TGTGCCAGCATCATAAAGGGTGGGGAGACGAACACCGGGGAGCTGTTTTTT.